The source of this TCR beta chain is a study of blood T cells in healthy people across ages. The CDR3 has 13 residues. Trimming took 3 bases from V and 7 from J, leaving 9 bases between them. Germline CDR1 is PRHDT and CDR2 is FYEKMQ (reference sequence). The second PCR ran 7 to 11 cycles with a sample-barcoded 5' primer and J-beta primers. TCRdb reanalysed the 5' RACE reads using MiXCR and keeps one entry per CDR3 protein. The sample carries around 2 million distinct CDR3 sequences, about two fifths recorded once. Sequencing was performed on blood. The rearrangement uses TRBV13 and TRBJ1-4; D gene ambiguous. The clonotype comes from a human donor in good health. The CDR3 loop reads CASSFSFSEKLFF. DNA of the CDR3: TGTGCCAGCAGCTTCTCGTTCTCTGAAAAACTGTTTTTT.